This paragraph covers one T cell receptor (beta chain) sequence. What it binds is not known. The data stem from a study of cytomegalovirus exposure and HLA in healthy donors. Broader study findings: A list of 164 TCR beta chains associated with cytomegalovirus was given. Reportedly, diagnosis of cytomegalovirus status by the classifier showed high specificity and sensitivity. TCR beta V- and J-gene trimming was later associated with a missense DCLRE1C variant. Presence/absence analysis assumed near-uniform sequencing depth across donors.

CDR1 is SGHRS, CDR2 YFSETQ, per germline. V lost 5 bases and J lost 2, with 7 bases in between. CDR3 length: 13 amino acids. With 60 Vbeta and 13 Jbeta primers, the PCR was carried out. The table came from immunoSEQ multiplex PCR; TCRdb's copy has only in-frame clones and leaves some out. In the table there are 70,000 to 95,000 clones, approximately 72% of which are singletons. Sequencing was carried out using PBMCs. The TCR sequence derives from a man aged 25-40 years in good health and CMV-seropositive. This chain joins TRBV5-1 and TRBJ2-2; the D is unclear. The CDR3 loop is CASSLDNTGELFF. CDR3 nucleotide sequence: TGCGCCAGCAGTCTAGACAACACCGGGGAGCTGTTTTTT.